A selection of T cell receptor beta chains follows, all from one sample in a study of T cell responses to AZD1222 COVID-19 vaccine. Using immunoSEQ multiplex PCR, the repertoire was profiled, and TCRdb retains in-frame clones only, with some absent. The data hold about 200,000 clones, with approximately 93% observed a single time. Material: peripheral blood, obtained 28 days after the second AZD1222 dose. The receptor source for this set is an adult who received the AZD1222 COVID-19 vaccine. Each CDR3 is given with its conserved first and last residue. The order of the fields is V gene, clone size, J gene, D gene, CDR3 protein, CDR3 DNA. D genes are given only for firm matches. Clone sizes are given selectively: once, few, many, or a class where the clone is expanded.

V: TRBV28; size: few; J: TRBJ1-5; D: -; CDR3: CASSWGQGNQPQHF; DNA: TGTGCCAGCAGTTGGGGACAAGGGAATCAGCCCCAGCATTTT
V: TRBV18; size: -; J: TRBJ1-5; D: -; CDR3: CASSPSELHQPQHF; DNA: TGTGCCAGCTCACCATCGGAACTCCATCAGCCCCAGCATTTT
V: TRBV2; size: -; J: TRBJ2-3; D: TRBD2; CDR3: CASLVLGGTFTDTQYF; DNA: TGTGCCTCCCTCGTCTTGGGGGGGACTTTCACAGATACGCAGTATTTT
V: TRBV29-1; size: -; J: TRBJ1-5; D: TRBD1; CDR3: CSAGQGNQPQHF; DNA: TGCAGCGCCGGACAGGGAAATCAGCCCCAGCATTTT
V: TRBV18; size: -; J: TRBJ2-7; D: TRBD1; CDR3: CASSAGTGSSEQYF; DNA: TGTGCCAGCTCGGCGGGGACAGGGTCTTCCGAGCAGTACTTC
V: TRBV12-3/TRBV12-4; size: -; J: TRBJ1-2; D: -; CDR3: CASSLANYGYTF; DNA: TGTGCCAGCAGCCTAGCTAACTATGGCTACACCTTC
V: TRBV19; size: -; J: TRBJ2-5; D: TRBD1; CDR3: CASSSGQGFQETQYF; DNA: TGTGCCAGTAGTTCAGGACAGGGGTTCCAAGAGACCCAGTACTTC
V: TRBV12-3/TRBV12-4; size: -; J: TRBJ1-2; D: -; CDR3: CASQQSGVGGYTF; DNA: TGTGCCAGCCAACAGTCCGGGGTGGGGGGCTACACCTTC
V: TRBV7-9; size: -; J: TRBJ2-7; D: TRBD2; CDR3: CASSLGTSGGFSSYEQYF; DNA: TGTGCCAGCAGCTTAGGGACTAGCGGGGGCTTCAGCTCCTACGAGCAGTACTTC
V: TRBV7-3; size: -; J: TRBJ2-2; D: -; CDR3: CASSLNTANTGELFF; DNA: TGTGCCAGCAGCTTAAACACCGCGAACACCGGGGAGCTGTTTTTT
V: TRBV7-9; size: -; J: TRBJ1-5; D: -; CDR3: CASSLAFQPQHF; DNA: TGTGCCAGCAGCTTAGCGTTTCAGCCCCAGCATTTT
V: TRBV5-5; size: -; J: TRBJ2-5; D: -; CDR3: CASSLGQDGETQYF; DNA: TGTGCCAGCAGCTTGGGACAGGACGGAGAGACCCAGTACTTC
V: TRBV4-2; size: -; J: TRBJ2-7; D: TRBD1; CDR3: CASSQDLGQGYEQYF; DNA: TGTGCCAGCAGCCAAGATCTTGGACAGGGCTACGAGCAGTACTTC
V: TRBV7-9; size: -; J: TRBJ2-6; D: -; CDR3: CASSSGLRGANVLTF; DNA: TGTGCCAGCAGCTCTGGACTGCGGGGGGCCAACGTCCTGACTTTC
V: TRBV29-1; size: -; J: TRBJ1-1; D: -; CDR3: CSLLQGNTEAFF; DNA: TGCAGTCTTCTCCAGGGGAACACTGAAGCTTTCTTT
V: TRBV28; size: -; J: TRBJ2-5; D: -; CDR3: CASSSVTLRETQYF; DNA: TGTGCCAGCAGTTCCGTGACTTTGCGGGAGACCCAGTACTTC
V: TRBV19; size: once; J: TRBJ2-2; D: -; CDR3: CASSIGRAGELFF; DNA: TGTGCCAGTAGTATCGGCCGAGCCGGGGAGCTGTTTTTT
V: TRBV19; size: once; J: TRBJ2-5; D: TRBD1; CDR3: CASSIWTGGRETQYF; DNA: TGTGCCAGTAGTATCTGGACAGGGGGCAGGGAGACCCAGTACTTC
V: TRBV6-4; size: once; J: TRBJ1-2; D: TRBD1; CDR3: CASSEAGGRRGYTF; DNA: TGTGCCAGCAGTGAGGCAGGGGGCAGGCGTGGCTACACCTTC
V: TRBV10-1; size: -; J: TRBJ1-1; D: -; CDR3: CASRGGSRITEAFF; DNA: TGCGCCAGCAGAGGGGGGAGCCGGATTACTGAAGCTTTCTTT
V: TRBV19; size: -; J: TRBJ2-1; D: TRBD1; CDR3: CASSIDTGASYNEQFF; DNA: TGTGCCAGTAGTATTGATACAGGGGCCTCCTACAATGAGCAGTTCTTC
V: TRBV5-1; size: -; J: TRBJ1-1; D: TRBD1; CDR3: CASSLAGQGLYAEAFF; DNA: TGCGCCAGCAGCTTGGCCGGACAGGGTTTGTACGCTGAAGCTTTCTTT
V: TRBV9; size: -; J: TRBJ1-2; D: -; CDR3: CASSARGDPVANYGYTF; DNA: TGTGCCAGCAGCGCCCGAGGGGACCCCGTAGCTAACTATGGCTACACCTTC
V: TRBV19; size: once; J: TRBJ2-1; D: -; CDR3: CASSLDYYNEQFF; DNA: TGTGCCAGTAGTCTGGACTACTACAATGAGCAGTTCTTC
V: TRBV9; size: -; J: TRBJ2-5; D: -; CDR3: CASSGSGFQETQYF; DNA: TGTGCCAGCAGCGGATCAGGGTTCCAAGAGACCCAGTACTTC
V: TRBV2; size: -; J: TRBJ1-4; D: -; CDR3: CASRNGAANEKLFF; DNA: TGTGCCAGCAGAAATGGGGCTGCTAATGAAAAACTGTTTTTT
V: TRBV25-1; size: -; J: TRBJ1-4; D: TRBD1; CDR3: CASSVQGQGDEKLFF; DNA: TGTGCCAGCAGTGTCCAAGGACAGGGCGATGAAAAACTGTTTTTT
V: TRBV28; size: -; J: TRBJ1-2; D: TRBD1; CDR3: CASNSGGAYGYTF; DNA: TGTGCCAGCAATTCAGGGGGCGCCTATGGCTACACCTTC
V: TRBV9; size: -; J: TRBJ1-6; D: -; CDR3: CASTASRTGVPLHF; DNA: TGTGCCAGCACCGCATCCCGGACTGGGGTTCCCCTCCACTTT
V: TRBV18; size: -; J: TRBJ1-2; D: TRBD1; CDR3: CASSAQGAPGDGYTF; DNA: TGTGCCAGCTCGGCACAGGGGGCACCCGGGGATGGCTACACCTTC
V: TRBV19; size: -; J: TRBJ2-5; D: TRBD1; CDR3: CASSSDRGKTQYF; DNA: TGTGCCAGTAGTTCTGACAGGGGAAAGACCCAGTACTTC
V: TRBV5-1; size: -; J: TRBJ2-1; D: TRBD1; CDR3: CASSGQGYNEQFF; DNA: TGCGCCAGCAGTGGACAGGGCTACAATGAGCAGTTCTTC
V: TRBV6-5; size: -; J: TRBJ1-2; D: TRBD1; CDR3: CASSRRRGRVDGYTF; DNA: TGTGCCAGCAGCCGCCGTAGGGGGCGCGTGGATGGCTACACCTTC
V: TRBV19; size: -; J: TRBJ1-5; D: -; CDR3: CASSIVPGTQPQHF; DNA: TGTGCCAGTAGTATAGTTCCAGGGACTCAGCCCCAGCATTTT
V: TRBV18; size: -; J: TRBJ2-4; D: -; CDR3: CASSPDSLNIQYF; DNA: TGTGCCAGCTCACCAGACAGTTTAAACATTCAGTACTTC
V: TRBV28; size: -; J: TRBJ2-7; D: -; CDR3: CASSSGGQYEQYF; DNA: TGTGCCAGCAGTAGCGGGGGACAGTACGAGCAGTACTTC
V: TRBV5-1; size: -; J: TRBJ2-1; D: TRBD2; CDR3: CASSQLAGTYNEQFF; DNA: TGCGCCAGCAGCCAGTTAGCGGGGACCTACAATGAGCAGTTCTTC
V: TRBV10-2; size: -; J: TRBJ1-3; D: -; CDR3: CASSTTGSGNTIYF; DNA: TGCGCCAGCAGTACAACAGGATCTGGAAACACCATATATTTT
V: TRBV7-2; size: -; J: TRBJ2-2; D: -; CDR3: CASGPAGELFF; DNA: TGTGCCAGCGGACCAGCCGGGGAGCTGTTTTTT
V: TRBV6-5; size: once; J: TRBJ1-5; D: TRBD1; CDR3: CASSHIQGPNQPQHF; DNA: TGTGCCAGCAGCCACATACAGGGGCCAAATCAGCCCCAGCATTTT
V: TRBV12-3/TRBV12-4; size: -; J: TRBJ1-2; D: TRBD1; CDR3: CASSRTGEDGYTF; DNA: TGTGCCAGCAGTAGGACAGGGGAGGATGGCTACACCTTC
V: TRBV19; size: -; J: TRBJ2-3; D: TRBD2; CDR3: CATAPTASGGRPQDTQYF; DNA: TGTGCCACCGCACCCACCGCGAGCGGGGGGAGACCACAAGATACGCAGTATTTT
V: TRBV2; size: -; J: TRBJ1-1; D: -; CDR3: CASTGAVGDTEAFF; DNA: TGTGCCAGCACTGGGGCCGTCGGTGACACTGAAGCTTTCTTT
V: TRBV4-3; size: -; J: TRBJ1-2; D: -; CDR3: CASSQGGQQLNYGYTF; DNA: TGCGCCAGCAGCCAAGGGGGACAACAACTAAACTATGGCTACACCTTC
V: TRBV14; size: once; J: TRBJ2-1; D: -; CDR3: CASSFTQGLRFF; DNA: TGTGCCAGCAGCTTCACTCAGGGCTTGCGGTTCTTC
V: TRBV19; size: -; J: TRBJ1-1; D: -; CDR3: CASSMARMNTEAFF; DNA: TGTGCCAGTAGTATGGCACGGATGAACACTGAAGCTTTCTTT
V: TRBV6-5; size: -; J: TRBJ1-3; D: -; CDR3: CASRPGTSGNTIYF; DNA: TGTGCCAGCAGGCCAGGGACGTCTGGAAACACCATATATTTT
V: TRBV9; size: -; J: TRBJ2-5; D: -; CDR3: CASSLGTGFYETQYF; DNA: TGTGCCAGCAGCCTCGGAACAGGCTTTTATGAGACCCAGTACTTC